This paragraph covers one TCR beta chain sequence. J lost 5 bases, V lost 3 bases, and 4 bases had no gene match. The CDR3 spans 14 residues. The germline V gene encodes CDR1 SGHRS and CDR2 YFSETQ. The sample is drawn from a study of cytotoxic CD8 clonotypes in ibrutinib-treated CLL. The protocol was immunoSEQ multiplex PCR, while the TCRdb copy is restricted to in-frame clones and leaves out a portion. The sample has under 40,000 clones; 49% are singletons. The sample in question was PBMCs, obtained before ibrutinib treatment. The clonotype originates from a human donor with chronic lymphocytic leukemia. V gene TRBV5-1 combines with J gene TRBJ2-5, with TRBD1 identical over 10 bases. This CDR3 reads CASSSTGGYETQYF. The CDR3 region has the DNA TGCGCCAGCAGCTCGACAGGGGGCTATGAGACCCAGTACTTC.